This record concerns one T cell receptor (beta chain) sequence. Sequence at one end of the junction differs from germline and may be a read error. Germline V gene data show CDR1 as SGHTA and CDR2 as FQGNSA. There are 14 residues in the CDR3. These data originate in a study of blood T cells in healthy people across ages. With a J-beta primer mix and a sample-barcoded 5' primer, a second PCR ran roughly 6 to 11 cycles. TCRdb recomputed calls from the 5' RACE reads with MiXCR, one row per CDR3 protein. The sample shows 800,000 to 950,000 distinct CDR3 sequences, roughly 48% of them seen only once. The source material was blood. This chain connects TRBV7-2 to TRBJ1-4; 8 nucleotides agree with TRBD1. The TCR originated in a man aged 25 to 40 in good health. Written as DNA, the CDR3 is TGTGCCAGCAGCGTTCAGGGGGCGGGTGAAAAACCGTTTTTT. It translates to CASSVQGAGEKPFF.